This T cell receptor (beta chain) was captured in a study of cytomegalovirus exposure and HLA in healthy donors. The overall study: The roughly 660 first-cohort repertoires shared a platform with the 130 or so validation repertoires, as reported in a later analysis. Study outcomes and limitations: Through in vitro validation, three CMV-associated chains were shown to be specific for CMV antigens.

The protocol was immunoSEQ multiplex PCR, while the TCRdb copy is restricted to in-frame clones and leaves out a portion. This sample has 140,000 or so clones, with roughly nine tenths found just once. To note about this clone: Its antigen remains unknown.

The CDR3 totals 11 residues. The germline CDR1 and CDR2 sequences are MNHNY and SVGAGI (reference sequence). Unmatched junction bases numbered 5, after V lost 7 bases and J lost 9 bases. The material sequenced was PBMCs. The chain couples TRBV6-6 to TRBJ1-1; 7 bases match TRBD1. The source of this sequence is a young man in good health and CMV-seronegative. CDR3 nucleotide sequence: TGTGCCAGCACCCAACAGGGGAAAGCTTTCTTT. The encoded protein is CASTQQGKAFF.